This is a list of T cell receptor beta chains from one sample in a study of blood T cell repertoires in COVID-19. Measured with immunoSEQ multiplex PCR; TCRdb has only the in-frame clones, and not every one. The table includes approximately 220,000 clones, 80% to 90% detected once. The sample taken for sequencing was peripheral blood. These TCRs come from a man aged 55 to 70 who had recovered from COVID-19. Each CDR3 is given with its conserved first and last residue. A D gene is named only where the DNA matches it firmly. The size of a clone is reported for some rows only, either as once, few or many, or as a class for expanded clones.

clone_size: .; j_call: TRBJ2-3; v_call: TRBV30; d_call: TRBD2; cdr3_nt: TGTGCCTGCTCTAGCGGGAGCACAGATACGCAGTATTTT; cdr3_aa: CACSSGSTDTQYF
clone_size: few; j_call: TRBJ2-7; v_call: TRBV5-4; d_call: .; cdr3_nt: TGTGCCAGCAGCTTAGGTCAGGGCTCCTACGAGCAGTACTTC; cdr3_aa: CASSLGQGSYEQYF
clone_size: .; j_call: TRBJ1-1; v_call: TRBV19; d_call: .; cdr3_nt: TGTGCCAGTAGTAACTACCGTGGACAAGGGAACACTGAAGCTTTCTTT; cdr3_aa: CASSNYRGQGNTEAFF
clone_size: .; j_call: TRBJ2-5; v_call: TRBV11-3; d_call: TRBD1; cdr3_nt: TGTGCCAGCAGCCCGACAGGGGTAGGGACCCAGTACTTC; cdr3_aa: CASSPTGVGTQYF
clone_size: .; j_call: TRBJ2-3; v_call: TRBV7-6; d_call: TRBD1; cdr3_nt: TGTGCCAGCAGCTTCGGGACAGGGGCAGCAGATACGCAGTATTTT; cdr3_aa: CASSFGTGAADTQYF
clone_size: .; j_call: TRBJ2-2; v_call: TRBV30; d_call: TRBD2; cdr3_nt: TGTGCCTGGAGTCGGTCGGGCGCGGGAGGGACCGGGGAGCTGTTTTTT; cdr3_aa: CAWSRSGAGGTGELFF
clone_size: once; j_call: TRBJ2-7; v_call: TRBV28; d_call: .; cdr3_nt: TGTGCCAGCAGTACTCAGGTTCCCGGCTCCTACGAGCAGTACTTC; cdr3_aa: CASSTQVPGSYEQYF
clone_size: once; j_call: TRBJ2-3; v_call: TRBV5-1; d_call: .; cdr3_nt: TGCGCCAGCAGCTTGGTAGCGTCTACAGATACGCAGTATTTT; cdr3_aa: CASSLVASTDTQYF
clone_size: .; j_call: TRBJ1-5; v_call: TRBV6-5; d_call: .; cdr3_nt: TGTGCCAGCAACCCCGGGAGCAATCAGCCCCAGCATTTT; cdr3_aa: CASNPGSNQPQHF
clone_size: once; j_call: TRBJ2-5; v_call: TRBV14; d_call: .; cdr3_nt: TGTGCCAGCAGCCAAGCCCTAGCTGGAGAGACCCAGTACTTC; cdr3_aa: CASSQALAGETQYF
clone_size: few; j_call: TRBJ1-2; v_call: TRBV27; d_call: .; cdr3_nt: TGTGCCAGCAGTTTTCGACAGGAGATCTATGGCTACACCTTC; cdr3_aa: CASSFRQEIYGYTF
clone_size: .; j_call: TRBJ1-3; v_call: TRBV5-6; d_call: .; cdr3_nt: TGTGCCAGCAGCTTTCAGGACTGGGGAAACACCATATATTTT; cdr3_aa: CASSFQDWGNTIYF
clone_size: once; j_call: TRBJ1-1; v_call: TRBV19; d_call: TRBD1; cdr3_nt: TGTGCCAGTAGAGGGACAGGGTACACTGAAGCTTTCTTT; cdr3_aa: CASRGTGYTEAFF
clone_size: .; j_call: TRBJ1-5; v_call: TRBV2; d_call: .; cdr3_nt: TGTGCCAGCAGCGTCCAGGGAGGGGATCAGCCCCAGCATTTT; cdr3_aa: CASSVQGGDQPQHF
clone_size: .; j_call: TRBJ1-2; v_call: TRBV7-3; d_call: TRBD1; cdr3_nt: TGTGCCAGCAGCCCGCAGGGGGGAATAAGGCATGGCTACACCTTC; cdr3_aa: CASSPQGGIRHGYTF
clone_size: .; j_call: TRBJ1-4; v_call: TRBV24-1; d_call: TRBD1; cdr3_nt: TGTGCCACCAGTGTCGGTTCCCAGGGGGCTTGTGAAAAACTGTTTTTT; cdr3_aa: CATSVGSQGACEKLFF
clone_size: .; j_call: TRBJ2-7; v_call: TRBV18; d_call: TRBD1; cdr3_nt: TGTGCCAGCTCACCCCTAGGACAGGGGGCGGTCGAGCAGTACTTC; cdr3_aa: CASSPLGQGAVEQYF